This TCR beta chain is drawn from a study of radiotherapy plus CTLA-4 blockade in lung cancer. About the study: Objective responses were recorded in roughly 17% of patients, with disease control recorded in 30% to 35%.

In germline, CDR1 is SGHNT, CDR2 YYREEE (reference sequence). This CDR3 contains 16 residues. Trimming left V 0 bases short and J 1 base short, with 11 bases between. The repertoire was sequenced with immunoSEQ multiplex PCR; TCRdb's copy has only in-frame clones and lacks some. This table has 50,000 to 70,000 clones, just under 85% appearing once. The receptor was isolated from a human donor with non-small cell lung cancer whose response to radiotherapy plus ipilimumab could not be evaluated. The sequences come from peripheral blood, collected from a patient treated with radiotherapy plus ipilimumab. J is TRBJ1-3 and V is TRBV5-4; TRBD1 might be the D (5 bases). The CDR3 sequence is CASSLEGAKSGNTIYF. The CDR3 region has the DNA TGTGCCAGCAGCTTGGAAGGGGCGAAATCTGGAAACACCATATATTTT.